Ten or more counts support the clone carrying this TCR beta chain. The germline gene is not matched at one end of the junction; a read error may be the cause. Assembly of TCR beta libraries relied on iRepertoire HTBI primers together with Arm-PCR of CDR3 regions. TCRdb fed the multiplex PCR reads into MiXCR, producing one record per CDR3 protein. The table records fewer than 350,000 distinct CDR3 sequences, about 20% of them present only once. The source of the sample is a study of regulatory T cells in long-lasting Graves disease. Time point in this sample: newly diagnosed GD, antithyroid drugs for less than 3 months. TCR sequences were obtained from RNA taken from PBMCs. The length of the CDR3 is 14 residues. The germline V gene encodes CDR1 MNHEY and CDR2 SVGAGI.

This chain links TRBV6-5 with TRBJ2-7; D is undetermined. The sequences come from peripheral blood mononuclear cells (PBMCs), collected at new diagnosis, from a patient treated with antithyroid drugs. The receptor comes from a female donor with Graves disease. The CDR3 DNA reads as TGTGCCAACAGTTACTCCAGCGAAATCTACGAGCAGTACTTC. Encoded protein: CANSYSSEIYEQYF.